One and the same sample provided the 14 T cell receptor beta chains below, sequenced in a study of spatial heterogeneity in lung cancer. Time point indicated: blood at routine non-recurrence follow-up after resection. TCRdb re-derived calls from the 5' RACE reads in MiXCR, one entry per CDR3 protein. The sample has around 25,000 distinct CDR3 sequences, 8.5% to 10% seen once. This specimen was PBMCs, taken at follow-up. These receptor sequences come from a male donor with early-stage non-small cell lung cancer.

This clonotype showed up just a few times. The chain links TRBV12-3 or TRBV12-4 to TRBJ1-5, with D hard to call. This CDR3 is 14 amino acids long. The V and J ends lost 3 bases and 0 bases respectively, with 6 bases between them. This CDR3 reads CASSLSISNQPQHF. The DNA for the CDR3 is TGTGCCAGCAGTTTGTCGATTAGCAATCAGCCCCAGCATTTT.

V usage is TRBV21-1 and J usage is TRBJ1-3; the table's D call TRBD1 went unverified against the DNA. TRBV21-1 is recorded as a pseudogene. The CDR3 has 18 residues. CDR3 DNA: TGTGCCAGCAGCACCGCCGGGACAGGGCTATTCTCTGGAAACACCATATATTTT. It specifies CASSTAGTGLFSGNTIYF.

This clonotype was seen many times. This sequence joins TRBV28 and TRBJ2-3, with 10 bases aligning to TRBD2. The germline gives CDR1 MDHEN, CDR2 SYDVKM. V lost 2 bases to trimming and J lost 7 bases; unmatched junction nucleotides: 3. The CDR3 is 14 residues long. The CDR3 DNA is TGTGCCAGCAGTTTAATAGCGGGGGGTAATACGCAGTATTTT. This gives the protein CASSLIAGGNTQYF.

The rearrangement joins TRBV5-4 to TRBJ2-5, with D uncertain. V lost 3 bases and J 5 bases, leaving 17 bases between the germline ends. The CDR3 contains 15 residues. Per the germline V gene, CDR1 is SGHNT and CDR2 is YYREEE (reference sequence). The CDR3 sequence is CASSSSKTALETQYF. CDR3 nucleotides: TGTGCCAGCAGCTCCTCAAAGACGGCCTTGGAGACCCAGTACTTC.

This clonotype was detected ten times or more. The chain couples TRBV5-8 to TRBJ2-3; perhaps TRBD2 as D (6 bases). This CDR3 comprises 15 residues. Trimming took 4 bases from V and 0 from J, leaving 12 bases between them. The germline V gene has CDR1 SGHTS and CDR2 YDEGEE. The CDR3 is CASSPGGFSTDTQYF. Written as DNA, the CDR3 is TGTGCCAGCAGCCCTGGAGGGTTCAGCACAGATACGCAGTATTTT. Filled out from reference TRBV5-8 and TRBJ2-3, the complete variable domain reads EAGVTQSPTHLIKTRGQQATLRCSPISGHTSVYWYQQALGLGLQFLLWYDEGEERNRGNFPPRFSGRQFPNYSSELNVNALELEDSALYLCASSPGGFSTDTQYFGPGTRLTVL.

The sample holds many counts of this clonotype. The J gene is TRBJ2-5, the V gene TRBV5-1; tentative D call: TRBD1 (6 bases). The CDR3 is 15 amino acids. The V gene lost 4 bases and the J gene lost 3 bases, with 16 bases spanning the gap. Germline loops: CDR1 SGHRS, CDR2 YFSETQ. The CDR3 protein is CASSGTGTPEETQYF. CDR3 nucleotide sequence: TGCGCCAGCAGCGGAACCGGGACACCCGAAGAGACCCAGTACTTC.

There are many counts of this clonotype. This chain connects TRBV2 to TRBJ1-1; no clear D gene. Per the germline V gene, CDR1 is SNHLY and CDR2 is FYNNEI. The CDR3 sequence is 13 residues long. V lost 9 bases and J lost 0, with 11 bases in between. This chain's CDR3 is CARVRNMNTEAFF. Written as DNA, the CDR3 is TGTGCCAGGGTTAGAAACATGAACACTGAAGCTTTCTTT.

At least ten counts were recorded for this clonotype. The chain uses TRBV18 and TRBJ1-1, with 7 bases identical to TRBD1. With 6 bases clipped from V and 0 bases from J, the junction kept 10 bases outside the gene matches. The CDR3 consists of 16 residues. The germline V gene encodes CDR1 KGHSH and CDR2 LQKENI. The CDR3 sequence: CASSEPGDRVNTEAFF. In DNA form, the CDR3 reads TGTGCCAGCTCTGAACCTGGCGACAGGGTGAACACTGAAGCTTTCTTT.

The rearrangement joins TRBV5-5 to TRBJ2-1; 10 bases map to TRBD1. CDR1 and CDR2 from the germline V gene are SGHKS and YYEKEE (reference sequence). The V gene end was trimmed by 4 bases and the J gene end by 1 base; junction bases not matched to a gene: 17. This CDR3 region has 20 residues. CDR3 DNA sequence: TGTGCCAGCAGCACTTGGGACAGGGGACACCATCTTAGTTCCTACAATGAGCAGTTCTTC. Residues: CASSTWDRGHHLSSYNEQFF.

This clonotype was counted a few times. A much larger clone differs from this one at a single base, so this may be a read error. The chain uses TRBV5-1 and TRBJ2-7; 11 bases align to TRBD1. Germline V gene sequence: CDR1 SGHRS, CDR2 YFSETQ. CDR3 length: 14 residues. DNA of the CDR3: TGCGTCAGCAAAGGACAGGGGGCCTCCTACGAGCAGTACTTC. This translates into CVSKGQGASYEQYF.

The chain carries TRBV29-1 and TRBJ2-1; the D gene is possibly TRBD1 (5 bases). The V end lost 7 bases, the J end lost 0 bases, and 16 bases lay between the germline ends. The germline V gene encodes CDR1 SQVTM and CDR2 ANQGSEA. This CDR3 has 15 amino acids. The CDR3 DNA is TGCAGCGGGGTACAGACAGTTAGCTCCTACAATGAGCAGTTCTTC. Translating it yields CSGVQTVSSYNEQFF.

This clonotype was counted ten times or more. This chain uses TRBV20-1 with TRBJ1-2; 7 bases line up with TRBD1. CDR3 length: 13 amino acids. With 5 bases clipped from V and 6 bases from J, the junction kept 9 bases outside the gene matches. Germline V gives CDR1 DFQATT, CDR2 SNEGSKA (reference sequence). The CDR3 here is CSASTGQIHGYTF. CDR3 coding DNA: TGCAGTGCTTCGACGGGACAGATACATGGCTACACCTTC.

The chain employs TRBV5-1 and TRBJ2-3, with no clear D. The CDR3 spans 15 residues. Germline CDR1 reads SGHRS; CDR2 reads YFSETQ. Trimming stripped 4 bases from V and 1 base from J, with 13 bases between. This chain's CDR3 is CASSETTARTDTQYF. Here the CDR3 DNA reads TGCGCCAGCAGCGAAACTACCGCCCGCACAGATACGCAGTATTTT.

This clonotype has at least ten counts. The rearrangement links TRBV7-2 to TRBJ2-3; 12 bases line up with TRBD2. The junction had 9 bases not matched to a gene; V was cut back by 4 bases and J by 7 bases. CDR1 is SGHTA and CDR2 is FQGNSA in the germline V gene. CDR3 length: 16 amino acids. The CDR3 DNA is TGTGCCAGCAGCTCTTCTAGCGGGGGGGCAGGATATACGCAGTATTTT. Translated, it gives CASSSSSGGAGYTQYF.